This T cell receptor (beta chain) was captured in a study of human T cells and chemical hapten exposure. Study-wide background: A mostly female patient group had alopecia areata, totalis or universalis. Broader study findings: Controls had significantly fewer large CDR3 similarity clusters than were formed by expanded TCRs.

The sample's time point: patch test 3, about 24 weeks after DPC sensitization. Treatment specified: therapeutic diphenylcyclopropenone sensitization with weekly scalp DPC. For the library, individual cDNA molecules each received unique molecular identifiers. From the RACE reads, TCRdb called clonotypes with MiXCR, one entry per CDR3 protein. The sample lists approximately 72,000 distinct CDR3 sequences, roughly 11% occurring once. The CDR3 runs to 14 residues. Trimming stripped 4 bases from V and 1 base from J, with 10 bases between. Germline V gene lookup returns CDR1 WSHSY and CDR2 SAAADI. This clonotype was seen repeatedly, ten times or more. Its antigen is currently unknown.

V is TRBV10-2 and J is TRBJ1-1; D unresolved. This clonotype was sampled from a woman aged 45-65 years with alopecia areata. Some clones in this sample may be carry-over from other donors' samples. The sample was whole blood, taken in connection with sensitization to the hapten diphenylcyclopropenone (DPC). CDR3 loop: CASSAWEGNTEAFF. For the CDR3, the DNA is TGCGCCAGCAGTGCGTGGGAGGGGAACACTGAAGCTTTCTTT.